This is a list of T cell receptor beta chains from one sample in a study of blood T cell repertoires in COVID-19. Data came from immunoSEQ multiplex PCR; TCRdb stores just in-frame clones and leaves some out. The sample lists under 300,000 clones, about nine tenths occurring once. Material for sequencing was peripheral blood. The receptors here all came from a man aged 30-40 years who had recovered from COVID-19. CDR3s include the opening cysteine and the closing phenylalanine or tryptophan. Fields, in order: V gene, clone size, D gene, J gene, CDR3 protein, CDR3 DNA. The D gene is left open where the match is weak. Rows give clone size only sometimes, using once, few, many, or a class for an expanded clone.

TRBV28	NA	NA	TRBJ1-5	CASSLRFQPQHF	TGTGCCAGCAGCCTGCGTTTTCAGCCCCAGCATTTT
TRBV7-9	NA	NA	TRBJ1-2	CASSPFNPMTAYGYTF	TGTGCCAGCAGTCCCTTTAACCCGATGACAGCGTATGGCTACACCTTC
TRBV7-9	NA	TRBD1	TRBJ1-2	CASSPGRDRARGYTF	TGTGCCAGCAGCCCTGGGCGGGACAGGGCTAGGGGCTACACCTTC
TRBV9	NA	TRBD2	TRBJ2-7	CASSSGRGYEQYF	TGTGCCAGCAGCTCCGGGAGGGGATACGAGCAGTACTTC
TRBV5-6	few	NA	TRBJ1-4	CASSSTGRGAEKLFF	TGTGCCAGCAGCTCAACAGGGAGGGGTGCTGAAAAACTGTTTTTT
TRBV30	NA	NA	TRBJ2-5	CAWSRGLQETQYF	TGTGCCTGGAGCCGCGGACTTCAAGAGACCCAGTACTTC
TRBV7-2	NA	NA	TRBJ1-3	CASSLAATGTSGNTIYF	TGTGCCAGCAGCTTAGCCGCGACAGGCACCTCTGGAAACACCATATATTTT
TRBV5-1	once	NA	TRBJ2-7	CASSSTYGEISYEQYF	TGCGCCAGCAGCTCTACCTACGGGGAAATCTCCTACGAGCAGTACTTC
TRBV3-1/TRBV3-2	NA	TRBD1	TRBJ1-5	CASSPGTGGGQPQHF	TGTGCCAGCAGCCCCGGGACAGGAGGGGGTCAGCCCCAGCATTTT
TRBV6-2/TRBV6-3	NA	NA	TRBJ1-2	CASSLHDGARYGYTF	TGTGCCAGCAGTCTCCATGACGGAGCTAGGTATGGCTACACCTTC
TRBV27	NA	TRBD1	TRBJ1-5	CASSLDRGQYQPQHF	TGTGCCAGCAGCCTAGACAGGGGGCAGTATCAGCCCCAGCATTTT
TRBV4-3	NA	NA	TRBJ1-3	CASSQDSGGGNTIYF	TGCGCCAGCAGCCAAGACTCAGGAGGGGGAAACACCATATATTTT
TRBV29-1	NA	NA	TRBJ2-5	CSVESGAGETQYF	TGCAGCGTTGAATCAGGGGCTGGGGAGACCCAGTACTTC
TRBV5-1	NA	NA	TRBJ1-4	CASSLGGGQSNEKLFF	TGCGCCAGCAGCTTGGGCGGGGGGCAAAGTAATGAAAAACTGTTTTTT
TRBV19	NA	NA	TRBJ1-4	CASSNAVGKLFF	TGTGCCAGTAGCAACGCCGTCGGAAAACTGTTTTTT
TRBV11-2	NA	NA	TRBJ2-7	CASSGGSLPYEQYF	TGTGCCAGCAGTGGGGGGAGTCTACCCTACGAGCAGTACTTC
TRBV5-1	NA	NA	TRBJ2-7	CASSLGLDYEQYF	TGCGCCAGCAGCTTGGGACTAGACTACGAGCAGTACTTC
TRBV28	NA	NA	TRBJ1-1	CASSMMDSRSMNTEAFF	TGTGCCAGCAGTATGATGGACAGCCGTTCCATGAACACTGAAGCTTTCTTT
TRBV4-3	few	TRBD1	TRBJ1-2	CASSQSRQGGSNYGYTF	TGCGCCAGCAGCCAATCCCGACAGGGTGGGAGCAACTATGGCTACACCTTC
TRBV24-1	NA	NA	TRBJ1-3	CATSEDSSGNTIYF	TGTGCCACCAGTGAGGACAGCTCTGGAAACACCATATATTTT
TRBV5-6	NA	TRBD1	TRBJ1-1	CASSYGTGWTNTEAFF	TGTGCCAGCAGCTACGGGACAGGTTGGACGAACACTGAAGCTTTCTTT
TRBV29-1	NA	NA	TRBJ2-7	CSVESPSYEQYF	TGCAGCGTTGAATCCCCCAGCTACGAGCAGTACTTC
TRBV10-1	once	NA	TRBJ2-2	CASRSTVDNTGELFF	TGCGCCAGCAGGTCGACAGTAGACAACACCGGGGAGCTGTTTTTT
TRBV7-8	NA	NA	TRBJ1-2	CASSGGSHGYTF	TGTGCCAGCAGTGGGGGGTCCCATGGCTACACCTTC
TRBV6-1	NA	NA	TRBJ1-5	CASSELSNQPQHF	TGTGCCAGCAGTGAATTAAGCAATCAGCCCCAGCATTTT
TRBV4-1	NA	NA	TRBJ1-4	CASRPTAAREDEKLFF	TGCGCCAGCAGACCAACCGCGGCCAGGGAAGATGAAAAACTGTTTTTT
TRBV4-2	once	NA	TRBJ2-2	CASMRAITGELFF	TGTGCCAGCATGAGGGCTATAACCGGGGAGCTGTTTTTT
TRBV12-2	NA	NA	TRBJ2-2	CASRPQDPGGELFF	TGTGCAAGTCGCCCCCAAGACCCCGGGGGGGAGCTGTTTTTT
TRBV10-3	NA	NA	TRBJ2-5	CAISPWGETGETQYF	TGTGCCATCAGTCCCTGGGGCGAAACGGGAGAGACCCAGTACTTC
TRBV6-5	NA	TRBD1	TRBJ1-2	CASSSGQGAGGYTF	TGTGCCAGCAGTTCGGGACAGGGGGCTGGAGGCTACACCTTC
TRBV15	NA	NA	TRBJ1-2	CATSRGVETFYGYTF	TGTGCCACCAGCAGAGGTGTGGAGACCTTCTATGGCTACACCTTC